These T cell receptor beta chains were read from a single sample in a study of Ad26.COV2.S vaccination and SARS-CoV-2 variants. TCRdb's table, derived via immunoSEQ multiplex PCR, lists solely in-frame clones and lacks some. The sample shows fewer than 900,000 clones, roughly nine tenths of them seen only once. Sequenced here: peripheral blood, sampled in a trial of Ad26.COV2.S vaccine versus placebo. The receptors here all came from a person aged 18-65 years who received the Ad26.COV2.S COVID-19 vaccine or a placebo. Each CDR3 is given with its conserved first and last residue. The order of the fields is D gene, V gene, clone size, J gene, CDR3 protein, CDR3 DNA. The D gene is left open where the match is weak. Part of the rows lack a size; the others show once, few, many or a class for expanded clones.

d_call: -; v_call: TRBV18; clone_size: -; j_call: TRBJ1-1; cdr3_aa: CASSPRDGGIGEAFF; cdr3_nt: TGTGCCAGCTCACCACGAGACGGGGGAATCGGTGAAGCTTTCTTT
d_call: -; v_call: TRBV6-5; clone_size: -; j_call: TRBJ2-3; cdr3_aa: CASSYQGGPSDTQYF; cdr3_nt: TGTGCCAGCAGTTACCAAGGGGGGCCTTCAGATACGCAGTATTTT
d_call: TRBD1; v_call: TRBV7-8; clone_size: -; j_call: TRBJ1-2; cdr3_aa: CASSSGDRANYGYTF; cdr3_nt: TGTGCCAGCAGCTCAGGGGACAGGGCTAACTATGGCTACACCTTC
d_call: -; v_call: TRBV5-1; clone_size: -; j_call: TRBJ2-2; cdr3_aa: CASSSRQTNTGELFF; cdr3_nt: TGCGCCAGCAGCTCCAGACAGACTAACACCGGGGAGCTGTTTTTT
d_call: TRBD2; v_call: TRBV19; clone_size: -; j_call: TRBJ2-6; cdr3_aa: CASSTRTSGNSGANVLTF; cdr3_nt: TGTGCCAGTAGTACCCGGACTAGCGGGAACTCTGGGGCCAACGTCCTGACTTTC
d_call: -; v_call: TRBV5-1; clone_size: -; j_call: TRBJ2-7; cdr3_aa: CASSLEGEDEQYF; cdr3_nt: TGCGCCAGCAGCTTGGAAGGAGAGGACGAGCAGTACTTC
d_call: TRBD1; v_call: TRBV5-6; clone_size: -; j_call: TRBJ2-1; cdr3_aa: CASTNPGQGGNEQFF; cdr3_nt: TGTGCCAGCACCAATCCGGGACAGGGTGGCAATGAGCAGTTCTTC
d_call: TRBD1; v_call: TRBV7-2; clone_size: -; j_call: TRBJ1-2; cdr3_aa: CASSHGQGTGYTF; cdr3_nt: TGTGCCAGCAGCCATGGACAGGGTACCGGCTACACCTTC
d_call: -; v_call: TRBV5-1; clone_size: -; j_call: TRBJ1-1; cdr3_aa: CASSLAGRNTEAFF; cdr3_nt: TGCGCCAGCAGCTTGGCCGGAAGGAACACTGAAGCTTTCTTT
d_call: -; v_call: TRBV6-5; clone_size: -; j_call: TRBJ1-2; cdr3_aa: CASTPTDANYGYTF; cdr3_nt: TGTGCCAGCACCCCGACGGATGCTAACTATGGCTACACCTTC
d_call: -; v_call: TRBV6-6; clone_size: -; j_call: TRBJ2-4; cdr3_aa: CASMLPREEGKNIQYF; cdr3_nt: TGTGCCAGCATGTTACCGCGGGAAGAGGGCAAAAACATTCAGTACTTC
d_call: -; v_call: TRBV19; clone_size: few; j_call: TRBJ1-2; cdr3_aa: CASSNTGAGLSRGYTF; cdr3_nt: TGTGCCAGTAGTAACACGGGAGCGGGACTATCGAGAGGCTACACCTTC
d_call: TRBD1; v_call: TRBV18; clone_size: -; j_call: TRBJ1-6; cdr3_aa: CASSADRESPLHF; cdr3_nt: TGTGCCAGCTCCGCGGACAGGGAATCACCCCTCCACTTT
d_call: -; v_call: TRBV6-6; clone_size: many; j_call: TRBJ2-5; cdr3_aa: CASNPPGVAETQYF; cdr3_nt: TGTGCCAGCAACCCCCCGGGGGTCGCAGAGACCCAGTACTTC
d_call: TRBD1; v_call: TRBV18; clone_size: -; j_call: TRBJ2-1; cdr3_aa: CASSTRQGQVDEQFF; cdr3_nt: TGTGCCAGCTCAACCCGGCAGGGACAGGTCGATGAGCAGTTCTTC
d_call: -; v_call: TRBV6-1; clone_size: -; j_call: TRBJ2-6; cdr3_aa: CASSEGMGNSGANVLTF; cdr3_nt: TGTGCCAGCAGTGAAGGGATGGGAAACTCTGGGGCCAACGTCCTGACTTTC
d_call: -; v_call: TRBV7-3; clone_size: -; j_call: TRBJ1-1; cdr3_aa: CASSGAQGTEAFF; cdr3_nt: TGTGCCAGCAGTGGAGCCCAGGGCACTGAAGCTTTCTTT
d_call: TRBD2; v_call: TRBV13; clone_size: -; j_call: TRBJ2-7; cdr3_aa: CASSQNKGLDYEQYF; cdr3_nt: TGTGCCAGCAGCCAAAACAAGGGACTAGACTACGAGCAGTACTTC
d_call: -; v_call: TRBV15; clone_size: -; j_call: TRBJ1-2; cdr3_aa: CATSPRGGGYTF; cdr3_nt: TGTGCCACCAGCCCCCGGGGAGGGGGCTACACCTTC
d_call: TRBD1; v_call: TRBV6-6; clone_size: once; j_call: TRBJ2-6; cdr3_aa: CASSYSWTGVVLTF; cdr3_nt: TGTGCCAGCAGTTACTCGTGGACAGGTGTAGTCCTGACTTTC
d_call: TRBD2; v_call: TRBV7-9; clone_size: -; j_call: TRBJ2-7; cdr3_aa: CASSSSTGGPLYEQYF; cdr3_nt: TGTGCCAGCAGCTCCAGTACGGGAGGGCCTTTGTACGAGCAGTACTTC
d_call: TRBD2; v_call: TRBV7-9; clone_size: -; j_call: TRBJ2-3; cdr3_aa: CASRTSGIGDTQYF; cdr3_nt: TGTGCCAGCAGGACTAGCGGGATTGGAGATACGCAGTATTTT